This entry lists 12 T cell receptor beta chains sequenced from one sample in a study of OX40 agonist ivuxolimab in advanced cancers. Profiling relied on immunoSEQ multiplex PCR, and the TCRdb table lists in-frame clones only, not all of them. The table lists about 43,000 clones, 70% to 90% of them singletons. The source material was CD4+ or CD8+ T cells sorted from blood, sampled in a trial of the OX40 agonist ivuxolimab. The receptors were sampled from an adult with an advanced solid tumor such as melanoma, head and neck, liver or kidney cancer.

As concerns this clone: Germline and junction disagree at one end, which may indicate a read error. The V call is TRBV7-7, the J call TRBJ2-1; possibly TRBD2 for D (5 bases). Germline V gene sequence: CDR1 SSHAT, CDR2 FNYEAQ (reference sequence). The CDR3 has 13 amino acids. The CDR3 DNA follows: TGTGCTAGCAGCTTAGCGATAGGCGGTGAGCAGTTCTTC. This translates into CASSLAIGGEQFF.

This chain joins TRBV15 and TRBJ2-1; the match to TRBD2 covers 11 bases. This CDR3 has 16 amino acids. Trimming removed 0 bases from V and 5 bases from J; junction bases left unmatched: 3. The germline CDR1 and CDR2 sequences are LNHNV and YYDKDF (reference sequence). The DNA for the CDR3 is TGTGCCACCAGCAGAGATCTAGCGGGAGGTAACAATGAGCAGTTCTTC. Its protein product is CATSRDLAGGNNEQFF.

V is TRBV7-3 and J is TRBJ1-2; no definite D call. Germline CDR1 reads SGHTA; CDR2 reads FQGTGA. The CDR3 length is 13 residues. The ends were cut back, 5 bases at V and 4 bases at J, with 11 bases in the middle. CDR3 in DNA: TGTGCCAGCAGCAGCGTGGGAGGCTATGGCTACACCTTC. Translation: CASSSVGGYGYTF. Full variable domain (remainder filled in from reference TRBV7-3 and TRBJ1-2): GAGVSQTPSNKVTEKGKYVELRCDPISGHTALYWYRQSLGQGPEFLIYFQGTGAADDSGLPNDRFFAVRPEGSVSTLKIQRTERGDSAVYLCASSSVGGYGYTFGSGTRLTVV.

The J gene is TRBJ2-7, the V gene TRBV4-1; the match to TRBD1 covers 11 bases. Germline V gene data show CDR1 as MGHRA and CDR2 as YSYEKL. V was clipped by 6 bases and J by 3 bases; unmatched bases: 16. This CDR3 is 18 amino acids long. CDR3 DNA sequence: TGCGCCAGCAGTCCCGGGACAGGGGGTTTCGGAGTCCTCTACGAGCAGTACTTC. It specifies CASSPGTGGFGVLYEQYF.

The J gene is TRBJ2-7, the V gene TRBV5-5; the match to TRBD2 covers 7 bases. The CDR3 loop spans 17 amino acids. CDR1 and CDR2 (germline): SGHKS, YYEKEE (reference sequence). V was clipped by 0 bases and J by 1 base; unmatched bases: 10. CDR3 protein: CASSLVRWGLTSYEQYF. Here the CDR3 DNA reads TGTGCCAGCAGCTTGGTGCGTTGGGGACTAACATCCTACGAGCAGTACTTC.

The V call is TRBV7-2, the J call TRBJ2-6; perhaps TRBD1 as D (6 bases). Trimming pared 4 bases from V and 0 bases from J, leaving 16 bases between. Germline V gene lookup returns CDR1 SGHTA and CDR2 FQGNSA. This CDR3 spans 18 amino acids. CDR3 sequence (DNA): TGTGCCAGCAGCTGGGTGGCAGGGGAGTACTCTGGGGCCAACGTCCTGACTTTC. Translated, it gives CASSWVAGEYSGANVLTF.

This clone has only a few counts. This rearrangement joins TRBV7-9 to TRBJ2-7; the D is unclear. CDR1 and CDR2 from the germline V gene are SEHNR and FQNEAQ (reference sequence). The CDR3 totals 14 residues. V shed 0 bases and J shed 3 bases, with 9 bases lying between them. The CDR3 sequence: CASSLALPGYEQYF. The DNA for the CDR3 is TGTGCCAGCAGCTTAGCATTACCTGGCTACGAGCAGTACTTC.

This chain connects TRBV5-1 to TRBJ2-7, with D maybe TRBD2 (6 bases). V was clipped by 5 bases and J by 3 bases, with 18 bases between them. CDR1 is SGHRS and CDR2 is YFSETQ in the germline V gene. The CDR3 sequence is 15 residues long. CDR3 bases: TGCGCCAGCAGATACCTAGGGGAGGTGGACTACGAGCAGTACTTC. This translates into CASRYLGEVDYEQYF.

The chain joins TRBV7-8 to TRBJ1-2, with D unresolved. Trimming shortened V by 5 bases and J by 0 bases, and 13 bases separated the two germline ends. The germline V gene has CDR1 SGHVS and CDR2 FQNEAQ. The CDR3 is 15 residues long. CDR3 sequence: CASSAGLPSNYGYTF. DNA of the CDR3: TGTGCCAGCAGCGCAGGACTCCCTTCTAACTATGGCTACACCTTC.

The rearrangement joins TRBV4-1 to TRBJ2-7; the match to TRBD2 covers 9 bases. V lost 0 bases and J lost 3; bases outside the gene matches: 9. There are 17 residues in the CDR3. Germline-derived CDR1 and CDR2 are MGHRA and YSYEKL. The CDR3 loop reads CASSQDIGIAGVYEQYF. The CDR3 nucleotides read TGCGCCAGCAGCCAAGATATCGGAATAGCGGGAGTCTACGAGCAGTACTTC.

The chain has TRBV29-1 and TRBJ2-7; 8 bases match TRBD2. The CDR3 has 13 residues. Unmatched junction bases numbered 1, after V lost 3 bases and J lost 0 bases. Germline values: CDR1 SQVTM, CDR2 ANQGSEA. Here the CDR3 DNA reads TGCAGCGTTGACAGCGGGAGCTCCTACGAGCAGTACTTC. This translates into CSVDSGSSYEQYF.

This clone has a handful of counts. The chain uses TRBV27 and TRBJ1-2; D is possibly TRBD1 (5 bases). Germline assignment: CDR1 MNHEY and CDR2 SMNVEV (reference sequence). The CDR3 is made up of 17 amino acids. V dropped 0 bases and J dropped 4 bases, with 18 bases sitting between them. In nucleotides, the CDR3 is TGTGCCAGCAGTTTATCCCCTTCTTTGGGGGGGGGCTATGGCTACACCTTC. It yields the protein CASSLSPSLGGGYGYTF.